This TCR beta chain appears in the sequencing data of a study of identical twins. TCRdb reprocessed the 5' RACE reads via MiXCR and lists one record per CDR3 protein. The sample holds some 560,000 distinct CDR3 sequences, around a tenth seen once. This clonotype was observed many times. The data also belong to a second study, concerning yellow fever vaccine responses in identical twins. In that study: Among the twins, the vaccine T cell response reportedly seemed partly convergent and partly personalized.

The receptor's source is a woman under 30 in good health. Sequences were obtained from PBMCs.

The chain's CDR3 is CASSFLASGANVLTF. DNA of the CDR3: TGCGCCAGCAGCTTCCTAGCATCCGGGGCCAACGTCCTGACTTTC. This sequence joins TRBV5-1 and TRBJ2-6, with a possible D match to TRBD2 (5 bases). The V gene's germline CDR1 is SGHRS and CDR2 YFSETQ. There are 15 residues in the CDR3. V lost 2 bases and J lost 4, with 10 bases in between.